This entry lists 27 T cell receptor beta chains sequenced from one sample in a study of blood T cell repertoires in COVID-19. Libraries were prepared by immunoSEQ multiplex PCR; TCRdb keeps only in-frame clonotypes and omits some of them. The data contain about 120,000 clones, over 75% of them singletons. Sequencing was carried out using peripheral blood. All receptors come from a woman older than 75 with acute or convalescent COVID-19.

The V gene is TRBV9, the J gene TRBJ1-6; possible D gene TRBD1, 5 bases. This CDR3 is 14 amino acids long. Germline V lookup: CDR1 SGDLS, CDR2 YYNGEE. V was trimmed by 3 bases and J by 9 bases, leaving 13 bases between them. CDR3 loop: CASSDPRAFSPLHF. CDR3 DNA sequence: TGTGCCAGCAGCGACCCCAGGGCTTTTTCACCCCTCCACTTT.

This clone showed up just a few times. CDR3 sequence: CASSADRGEQYV. CDR3 in DNA: TGTGCCAGCAGTGCGGACAGGGGCGAGCAGTACGTC. The chain couples TRBV2 to TRBJ2-7, with 9 bases fitting TRBD1. With 4 bases clipped from V and 6 bases from J, the junction kept 1 base outside the gene matches. CDR3 length equals 12 residues. Germline V CDR1 and CDR2: SNHLY, FYNNEI.

The V gene is TRBV20-1, the J gene TRBJ1-2; D gene ambiguous. The CDR3 extends over 11 amino acids. The V gene lost 6 bases and the J gene lost 7 bases, with 12 bases spanning the gap. Germline assignment: CDR1 DFQATT and CDR2 SNEGSKA (reference sequence). The CDR3 is CSATTSGGYTF. CDR3 in DNA: TGCAGTGCCACCACGTCCGGTGGCTACACCTTC.

The chain links TRBV7-2 to TRBJ1-2; the D is unclear. CDR1 is SGHTA and CDR2 is FQGNSA in the germline V gene. The V end lost 1 base, the J end lost 4 bases, and 13 bases lay between the germline ends. The CDR3 has 15 residues. CDR3 sequence: CASSLDMASGYGYTF. Written as DNA, the CDR3 is TGTGCCAGCAGCTTAGACATGGCGTCGGGCTATGGCTACACCTTC.

The chain joins TRBV7-2 to TRBJ1-2; D perhaps matches TRBD1 (6 bases). V lost 5 bases and J lost 2, with 15 bases in between. The CDR3 is 15 residues long. CDR1 is SGHTA and CDR2 is FQGNSA in the germline V gene. The CDR3 protein is CASSGTGTRNYGYTF. The CDR3 coding sequence is TGTGCCAGCAGCGGCACCGGGACAAGGAACTATGGCTACACCTTC. The whole variable domain, remainder taken from reference TRBV7-2 and TRBJ1-2, is GAGVSQSPSNKVTEKGKDVELRCDPISGHTALYWYRQSLGQGLEFLIYFQGNSAPDKSGLPSDRFSAERTGGSVSTLTIQRTQQEDSAVYLCASSGTGTRNYGYTFGSGTRLTVV.

The rearrangement links TRBV27 to TRBJ1-1; no reliable D call. The germline V and J ends were trimmed by 3 bases and 9 bases, with 14 bases remaining between them. The germline CDR1 and CDR2 sequences are MNHEY and SMNVEV (reference sequence). This CDR3 has 13 residues. In nucleotides, the CDR3 is TGTGCCAGCAGTTTGGCGGGCGGGGTTAAAGCTTTCTTT. Encoded protein: CASSLAGGVKAFF.

This chain connects TRBV7-3 to TRBJ2-2, with 9 bases matching TRBD2. CDR3 size: 17 residues. V was pared by 4 bases and J by 4 bases, with 10 bases of the junction left unmatched. CDR1 and CDR2 (germline): SGHTA, FQGTGA. The CDR3, as DNA: TGTGCCAGCAGCTCCCGTAGCGGGAGAACCGCCACCGGGGAGCTGTTTTTT. Translated: CASSSRSGRTATGELFF.

V gene TRBV3-1 (or the pseudogene TRBV3-2) combines with J gene TRBJ1-4; D may be TRBD1 (5 bases). The CDR3 loop spans 17 amino acids. Germline CDR1 is LGHDT and CDR2 is YNNKEL (reference sequence). The germline V and J ends were trimmed by 5 bases and 1 base, with 17 bases remaining between them. The CDR3 bases are TGTGCCAGCAGCACGTCCTGGGGCGGAATAACTAATGAAAAACTGTTTTTT. It codes for CASSTSWGGITNEKLFF.

This clone was counted between two and nine times. The chain couples TRBV7-9 to TRBJ2-7, with D unresolved. Trimming left V 2 bases short and J 1 base short, with 6 bases between. Germline V gives CDR1 SEHNR, CDR2 FQNEAQ (reference sequence). The CDR3 is 13 amino acids. CDR3 loop: CASSLLGSYEQYF. The CDR3 bases are TGTGCCAGCAGCTTACTCGGGTCCTACGAGCAGTACTTC.

The V and J genes are TRBV19 and TRBJ2-7, with D unresolved. The germline V gene encodes CDR1 LNHDA and CDR2 SQIVND (reference sequence). V shed 0 bases and J shed 2 bases, with 5 bases lying between them. CDR3 length: 13 residues. The CDR3 region is CASSIEAPYEQYV. The DNA of the CDR3 is TGTGCCAGTAGTATAGAGGCCCCCTACGAGCAGTACGTC.

This clone was seen once. The rearrangement uses TRBV11-2 and TRBJ1-3; D remains ambiguous. Germline CDR1 SGHAT, CDR2 FQNNGV. Trimming shortened V by 2 bases and J by 4 bases, and 9 bases separated the two germline ends. The CDR3 loop spans 14 amino acids. The chain's CDR3 is CASSLSVPGNTIYF. CDR3 DNA sequence: TGTGCCAGCAGCTTATCGGTGCCAGGAAACACCATATATTTT.

V is TRBV5-4 and J is TRBJ1-4; 8 bases are a match to TRBD1. This CDR3 has 14 amino acids. From germline, CDR1 is SGHNT and CDR2 YYREEE (reference sequence). V was pared by 4 bases and J by 2 bases, with 1 base of the junction left unmatched. DNA of the CDR3: TGTGCCAGCAGCCGGACAGGGACTAATGAAAAACTGTTTTTT. Translation gives CASSRTGTNEKLFF.

The rearrangement joins TRBV6-4 to TRBJ2-2; weak D call: TRBD1 (6 bases). Trimming left V 2 bases short and J 4 bases short, with 8 bases between. CDR1 and CDR2 (germline): MRHNA, SNTAGT. The CDR3 has 14 amino acids. This CDR3 reads CASSDTGITGELFF. The CDR3 DNA sequence: TGTGCCAGCAGTGACACAGGGATCACCGGGGAGCTGTTTTTT.

The DNA for the CDR3 is TGCAGCGTTCAGTTGGACAGCCGGGGCTACACCTTC. Translating it yields CSVQLDSRGYTF. The chain carries TRBV29-1 and TRBJ1-2, with a tentative D call TRBD1 (6 bases). Germline V gene sequence: CDR1 SQVTM, CDR2 ANQGSEA. V dropped 5 bases and J dropped 8 bases, with 15 bases sitting between them. The CDR3 sequence is 12 residues long.

The rearrangement links TRBV9 to TRBJ1-1, with a tentative D call TRBD1 (5 bases). The V end lost 3 bases, the J end lost 5 bases, and 8 bases lay between the germline ends. This CDR3 comprises 12 residues. The V gene's germline CDR1 is SGDLS and CDR2 YYNGEE. In DNA, the CDR3 is TGTGCCAGCAGCGCGAAGGGGACTGAAGCTTTCTTT. Protein product: CASSAKGTEAFF.

This clone occurred a few times. This chain joins TRBV19 and TRBJ1-6; 9 nucleotides match TRBD1. Looked up from germline, CDR1 is LNHDA and CDR2 is SQIVND (reference sequence). The V gene end was trimmed by 8 bases and the J gene end by 7 bases; junction bases not matched to a gene: 9. The CDR3 extends over 15 amino acids. This chain's CDR3 is CASSQYGQGNSPLHF. CDR3 bases: TGTGCCAGTTCTCAGTACGGACAGGGGAATTCACCCCTCCACTTT.

The CDR3 sequence is CASSLTDSNQPQHF. In DNA form, the CDR3 reads TGTGCCAGCAGCCTGACAGATAGCAATCAGCCCCAGCATTTT. The chain recombines TRBV11-2 with TRBJ1-5; D may be TRBD1 (5 bases). The V end lost 5 bases, the J end lost 0 bases, and 8 bases lay between the germline ends. The CDR3 has 14 residues. The germline gives CDR1 SGHAT, CDR2 FQNNGV.

The chain recombines TRBV7-6 with TRBJ2-1; D remains unclear. V was cut by 4 bases and J by 3 bases, with 19 bases left in between. Germline V CDR1 and CDR2: SGHVS, FNYEAQ. The CDR3 is made up of 17 amino acids. DNA for the CDR3: TGTGCCAGCAGCTCCTCCCACACGGGTTTTATCTACAATGAGCAGTTCTTC. This encodes CASSSSHTGFIYNEQFF.

This chain joins TRBV7-2 and TRBJ2-1, with 7 bases that match TRBD1. V was clipped by 0 bases and J by 3 bases; unmatched bases: 2. This CDR3 has 15 residues. Germline values: CDR1 SGHTA, CDR2 FQGNSA. In DNA, the CDR3 is TGTGCCAGCAGCTTAGCAGGGGGCTTCTACAATGAGCAGTTCTTC. Residues: CASSLAGGFYNEQFF.

V usage is TRBV5-8 and J usage is TRBJ1-3, with D perhaps TRBD1 (5 bases). The CDR3 spans 14 residues. Germline V gives CDR1 SGHTS, CDR2 YDEGEE. V was pared by 1 base and J by 4 bases, with 9 bases between. CDR3 DNA: TGTGCCAGCAGCTTGAAAGGGGCGGGAAACACCATATATTTT. Its translation is CASSLKGAGNTIYF.

The gene calls are TRBV7-2 and TRBJ1-6; TRBD1 is a possible D gene (5 bases). The V and J ends lost 5 bases and 6 bases respectively, with 11 bases between them. CDR1 is SGHTA, CDR2 FQGNSA, per germline. The CDR3 sequence is 14 residues long. CDR3 DNA: TGTGCCAGCAGCCCCAGACAGCCTAATTCACCCCTCCACTTT. Translating gives CASSPRQPNSPLHF.

V is TRBV6-5 and J is TRBJ2-7, with 7 bases identical to TRBD1. Germline V gene sequence: CDR1 MNHEY, CDR2 SVGAGI. This CDR3 is 15 amino acids long. V lost 4 bases and J lost 4; bases outside the gene matches: 10. The CDR3 sequence is CASSSIPGQKYEQYV. The CDR3 bases are TGTGCCAGCAGTTCCATACCGGGACAGAAATACGAGCAGTACGTC.

V usage is TRBV2 and J usage is TRBJ1-2, with D possibly being TRBD1 (6 bases). The CDR3 consists of 16 residues. Germline V lookup: CDR1 SNHLY, CDR2 FYNNEI. Trimming removed 4 bases at V and 8 bases at J, with 23 bases between. The CDR3 DNA reads TGTGCCAGCAGTGTCCTCGCGGCTACAGGGTTGAAAGGCTACACCTTC. Translated, it gives CASSVLAATGLKGYTF.

The V call is TRBV7-2, the J call TRBJ2-7; possibly TRBD1 for D (6 bases). With 3 bases removed from V and 2 bases from J, the gap between germline ends came to 14 bases. The germline CDR1 and CDR2 sequences are SGHTA and FQGNSA. The CDR3 sequence is 15 residues long. The chain's CDR3 is CASSFLQGWAYEQYF. The CDR3 DNA is TGTGCCAGCAGCTTCCTGCAGGGGTGGGCCTACGAGCAGTACTTC.

The chain has TRBV7-2 and TRBJ2-7, with 7 nucleotides matching TRBD2. The germline V gene encodes CDR1 SGHTA and CDR2 FQGNSA. V was pared by 2 bases and J by 8 bases, with 12 bases of the junction left unmatched. CDR3 length: 15 residues. CDR3 loop: CASSLTGTGGSKQYV. Here the CDR3 DNA reads TGTGCCAGCAGCTTAACTGGGACCGGCGGGAGCAAGCAGTACGTC.

The rearrangement joins TRBV7-2 to TRBJ2-3; a weak D match, TRBD2 (5 bases). The V end lost 0 bases, the J end lost 1 base, and 11 bases lay between the germline ends. In germline, CDR1 is SGHTA, CDR2 FQGNSA. The length of the CDR3 is 16 residues. The CDR3 region is CASSLAPGLGTDTQYF. Here the CDR3 DNA reads TGTGCCAGCAGCTTAGCCCCCGGACTCGGCACAGATACGCAGTATTTT.

This sequence joins TRBV29-1 and TRBJ1-1, with TRBD1 matching over 8 bases. The CDR3 spans 14 residues. J was trimmed by 3 bases and V by 3 bases; bases with no gene match: 6. CDR1 and CDR2 (germline): SQVTM, ANQGSEA. Here the CDR3 DNA reads TGCAGCGTTGATTCAGGGGGCGCTGACACTGAAGCTTTCTTT. Its translation is CSVDSGGADTEAFF. The complete variable domain, with remaining parts taken from reference TRBV29-1 and TRBJ1-1, reads SAVISQKPSRDICQRGTSLTIQCQVDSQVTMMFWYRQQPGQSLTLIATANQGSEATYESGFVIDKFPISRPNLTFSTLTVSNMSPEDSSIYLCSVDSGGADTEAFFGQGTRLTVV.